This note documents a single TCR beta chain sequence. Its antigen is unknown. The data belong to a study of cytomegalovirus exposure and HLA in healthy donors. Whole-study results and caveats: In a later analysis, most CMV-associated TCR beta chains appeared HLA-restricted. What a later analysis reportedly showed was that an Asian-associated ancestry cluster had fewer N-insertions than the approximately 670-donor mean. Later work found that TCR association rates differed between HLA loci; DRB1 had the most and HLA-C the fewest.

Vbeta (60) and Jbeta (13) primers were used in the PCR. Methods used by the authors: About 9.9 million of the approximately 80 million unique TCR beta chains counted in a later analysis were shared. Clones were read by immunoSEQ multiplex PCR, and TCRdb kept only the in-frame ones, dropping some. V, J and clone size reflect that table, while D and trimming were determined from the DNA. Of roughly 150,000 clones listed, about 75% were seen once; the top ten hold around 10%. V was cut by 4 bases and J by 2 bases, with 13 bases left in between. The CDR3 contains 15 residues. Germline V gives CDR1 SGHTA, CDR2 FQGTGA.

V is TRBV7-3 and J is TRBJ2-3; D is possibly TRBD1 (5 bases). Sequenced: PBMCs. The source of this sequence is a young man in good health and CMV-seropositive. The CDR3 region has the DNA TGTGCCAGCAGCTCTCCAGGGATGAACACAGATACGCAGTATTTT. It specifies CASSSPGMNTDTQYF. The full variable domain, its missing parts supplied by reference TRBV7-3 and TRBJ2-3, is GAGVSQTPSNKVTEKGKYVELRCDPISGHTALYWYRQSLGQGPEFLIYFQGTGAADDSGLPNDRFFAVRPEGSVSTLKIQRTERGDSAVYLCASSSPGMNTDTQYFGPGTRLTVL.